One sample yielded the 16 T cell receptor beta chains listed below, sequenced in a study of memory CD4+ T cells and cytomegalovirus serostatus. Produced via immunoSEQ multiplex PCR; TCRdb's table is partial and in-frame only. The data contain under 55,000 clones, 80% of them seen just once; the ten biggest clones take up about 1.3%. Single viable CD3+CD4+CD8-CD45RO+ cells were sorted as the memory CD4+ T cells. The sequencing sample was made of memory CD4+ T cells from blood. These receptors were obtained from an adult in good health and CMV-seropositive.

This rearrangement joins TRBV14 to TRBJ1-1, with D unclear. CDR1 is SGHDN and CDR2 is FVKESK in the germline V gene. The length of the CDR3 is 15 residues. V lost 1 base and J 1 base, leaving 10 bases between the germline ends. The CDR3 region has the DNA TGTGCCAGCAGCCAAGTGTATCCGACGAACACTGAAGCTTTCTTT. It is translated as CASSQVYPTNTEAFF.

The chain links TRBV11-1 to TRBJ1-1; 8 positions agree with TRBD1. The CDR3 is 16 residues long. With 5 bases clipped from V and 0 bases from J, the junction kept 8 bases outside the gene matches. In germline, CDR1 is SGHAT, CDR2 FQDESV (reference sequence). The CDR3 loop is CASSRTDRGVNTEAFF. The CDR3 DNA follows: TGTGCCAGCAGCAGAACCGACAGGGGCGTGAACACTGAAGCTTTCTTT.

CDR3 in amino acids: CASTEQGYEQFF. For the CDR3, the DNA is TGTGCCAGCACCGAACAGGGCTATGAGCAGTTCTTC. V and J are TRBV25-1 and TRBJ2-1, with D possibly TRBD1 on 6 matching bases. Germline lookup yields CDR1 MGHDK and CDR2 SYGVNS. V dropped 7 bases and J dropped 8 bases, with 12 bases sitting between them. The CDR3 extends over 12 amino acids.

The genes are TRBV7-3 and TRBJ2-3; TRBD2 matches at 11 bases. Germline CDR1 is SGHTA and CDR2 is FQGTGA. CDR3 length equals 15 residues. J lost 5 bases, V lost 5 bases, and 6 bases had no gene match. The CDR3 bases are TGTGCCAGCAGCCCTAGACTAGCGGGGCAAGATACGCAGTATTTT. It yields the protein CASSPRLAGQDTQYF.

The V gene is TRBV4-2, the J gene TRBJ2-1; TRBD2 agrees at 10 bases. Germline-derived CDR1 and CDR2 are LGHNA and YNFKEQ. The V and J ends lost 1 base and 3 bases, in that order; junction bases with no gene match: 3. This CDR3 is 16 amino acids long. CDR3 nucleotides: TGTGCCAGCAGCCAAGTAGCGGGGGGACTCTACAATGAGCAGTTCTTC. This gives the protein CASSQVAGGLYNEQFF.

The DNA for the CDR3 is TGTGCCAGCAGTTACGGGCGGGGATCTACCGGGGAGCTGTTTTTT. Translated, it gives CASSYGRGSTGELFF. The V call is TRBV6-5, the J call TRBJ2-2; D might be TRBD2 (6 bases). Germline V gene sequence: CDR1 MNHEY, CDR2 SVGAGI. The CDR3 extends over 15 amino acids. Trimming took off 2 bases at V and 5 bases at J, with 12 bases between the two ends.

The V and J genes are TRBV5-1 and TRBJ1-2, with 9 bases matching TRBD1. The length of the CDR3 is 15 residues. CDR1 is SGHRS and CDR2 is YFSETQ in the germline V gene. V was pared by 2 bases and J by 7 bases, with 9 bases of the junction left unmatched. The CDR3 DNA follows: TGCGCCAGCAGCTTAATGGACAGGGGCCTCGGTGGCTACACCTTC. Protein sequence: CASSLMDRGLGGYTF. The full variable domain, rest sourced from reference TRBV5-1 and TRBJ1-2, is KAGVTQTPRYLIKTRGQQVTLSCSPISGHRSVSWYQQTPGQGLQFLFEYFSETQRNKGNFPGRFSGRQFSNSRSEMNVSTLELGDSALYLCASSLMDRGLGGYTFGSGTRLTVV.

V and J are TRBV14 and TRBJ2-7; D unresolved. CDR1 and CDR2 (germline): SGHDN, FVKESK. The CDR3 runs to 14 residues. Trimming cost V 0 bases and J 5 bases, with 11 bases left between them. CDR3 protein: CASSQDLVAHEQYF. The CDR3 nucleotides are TGTGCCAGCAGCCAAGATCTAGTCGCCCACGAGCAGTACTTC.

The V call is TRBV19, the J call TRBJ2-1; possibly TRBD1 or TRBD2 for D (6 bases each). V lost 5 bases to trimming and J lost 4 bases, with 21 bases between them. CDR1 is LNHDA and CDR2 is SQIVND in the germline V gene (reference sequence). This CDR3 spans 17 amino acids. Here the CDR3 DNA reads TGTGCCAGTAGTCCCGGGAAGGGGGGTCTCCAATACAATGAGCAGTTCTTC. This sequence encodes CASSPGKGGLQYNEQFF.

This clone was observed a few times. The CDR3 nucleotides are TGTGCCAGCAGCCTAGATACCCTGGGCACTGAAGCTTTCTTT. This codes for CASSLDTLGTEAFF. V is TRBV4-2 and J is TRBJ1-1; D gene ambiguous. V lost 4 bases, J lost 4 bases, and 13 bases lay in between. This CDR3 region has 14 residues. Per germline, CDR1 LGHNA and CDR2 YNFKEQ.

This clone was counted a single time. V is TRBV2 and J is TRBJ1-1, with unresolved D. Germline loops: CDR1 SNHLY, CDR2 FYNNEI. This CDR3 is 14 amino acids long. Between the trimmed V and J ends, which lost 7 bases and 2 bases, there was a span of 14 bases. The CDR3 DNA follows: TGTGCCAGCATGGTGCACACTTTAAACACTGAAGCTTTCTTT. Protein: CASMVHTLNTEAFF.

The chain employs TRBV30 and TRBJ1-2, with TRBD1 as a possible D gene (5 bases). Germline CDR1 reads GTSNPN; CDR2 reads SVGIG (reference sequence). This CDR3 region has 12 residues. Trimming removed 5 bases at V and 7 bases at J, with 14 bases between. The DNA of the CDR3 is TGTGCCTGGTTTTTCTACGGGGCTGGCTACACCTTC. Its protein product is CAWFFYGAGYTF.

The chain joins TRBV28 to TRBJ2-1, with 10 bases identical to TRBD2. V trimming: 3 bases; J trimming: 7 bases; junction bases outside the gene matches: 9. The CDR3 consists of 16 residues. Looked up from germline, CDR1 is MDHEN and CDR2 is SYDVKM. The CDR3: CASSLGSGRAWNEQFF. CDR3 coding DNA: TGTGCCAGCAGTTTGGGGAGCGGGAGGGCCTGGAATGAGCAGTTCTTC.

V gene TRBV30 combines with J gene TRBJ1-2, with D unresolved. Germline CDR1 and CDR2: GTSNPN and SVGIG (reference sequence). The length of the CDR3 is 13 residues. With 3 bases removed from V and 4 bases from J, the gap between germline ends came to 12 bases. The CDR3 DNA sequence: TGTGCCTGGAGCGCAAGGCGTTTCTATGGCTACACCTTC. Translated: CAWSARRFYGYTF.

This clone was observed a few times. DNA of the CDR3: TGTGCCAGCAGGGGGGCCCGCGGTACGCAGTATTTT. Residues: CASRGARGTQYF. The chain is built from TRBV11-2 and TRBJ2-3; the D gene is possibly TRBD1 (6 bases). Germline V lookup: CDR1 SGHAT, CDR2 FQNNGV. CDR3 size: 12 residues. The V end was cut by 6 bases, the J end by 8 bases, with 12 bases between. Supplemented by reference TRBV11-2 and TRBJ2-3, the full variable domain reads EAGVAQSPRYKIIEKRQSVAFWCNPISGHATLYWYQQILGQGPKLLIQFQNNGVVDDSQLPKDRFSAERLKGVDSTLKIQPAKLEDSAVYLCASRGARGTQYFGPGTRLTVL.

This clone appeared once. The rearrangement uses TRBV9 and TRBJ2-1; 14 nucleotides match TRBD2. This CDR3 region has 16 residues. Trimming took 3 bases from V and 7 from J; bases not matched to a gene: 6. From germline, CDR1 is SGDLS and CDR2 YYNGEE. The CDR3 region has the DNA TGTGCCAGCAGCGGATCGACTAGCGGGAGGGCAAATGAGCAGTTCTTC. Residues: CASSGSTSGRANEQFF.